This note documents a single T cell receptor beta chain sequence. This record belongs to a study of blood T cell repertoires in COVID-19. Study background: COVID-19 samples collected from the United States, Italy and Spain covered acute and convalescent phases. T cells, B-cell-depleted T cells, or PBMCs supplied cDNA or gDNA.

Under the authors' procedure: For nucleated cells, counts were estimated from reference gene primer amplification. Produced via immunoSEQ multiplex PCR; TCRdb's table is partial and in-frame only. V, J and clone size were drawn from that table, and D and trimming were deduced from the DNA. The sample has roughly 95,000 clones; approximately 80% are singletons. The source material was peripheral blood. This sequence was found in a human donor in a cohort sampled during active COVID-19.

The CDR3 region has the DNA TGTGCCAGTAGTATTCTGTCCGCTGGGGCCAACGTCCTGACTTTC. It encodes CASSILSAGANVLTF. The gene calls are TRBV19 and TRBJ2-6; unclear D gene. The CDR3 is 15 residues long. CDR1 and CDR2 from the germline V gene are LNHDA and SQIVND (reference sequence). The ends were cut back, 3 bases at V and 2 bases at J, with 8 bases in the middle.